The subject of this entry is one TCR beta chain. Its antigen is undetermined. TCRdb analysed the reads with MiXCR anew, one entry per CDR3 protein. Here the sample spans hundreds of thousands of distinct CDR3 sequences, 17% being singletons. This entry is derived from a study of T cell repertoires in cytomegalovirus infection. The overall study: Public TCR beta signatures indicated both CMV infection and matching HLA type.

CDR1 MNHEY and CDR2 SVGAGI come from the germline V gene. This CDR3 has 15 residues. Trimming stripped 2 bases from V and 2 bases from J, with 10 bases between. Overall study results and limits: Of the TCR beta families, the public ones yielded a cumulative frequency that identified carriers of CMV plus the relevant HLA. CMV-specific TCR beta clonotypes restricted by HLA-C were the ones dominating the ex vivo response.

V usage is TRBV6-5 and J usage is TRBJ1-5; D remains ambiguous. The receptor's source is a human donor in good health (CMV status not recorded). Some clones in this sample may be carry-over from other donors' samples. Sequencing used PBMCs. CDR3: CASSYAGDGNQPQHF. In DNA, the CDR3 is TGTGCCAGCAGTTACGCGGGTGACGGCAATCAGCCCCAGCATTTT.